This TCR beta chain was retrieved from a study of early T cells in non-severe SARS-CoV-2 infection. Study information: It was bulk RNA from unsorted whole blood that was sequenced, and the chains were unpaired. Findings and caveats of the study: Matching against VDJdb likely underestimated virus-specific expansions, favoring anti-spike CD8.

Individual cDNA molecules were tagged with unique molecular identifiers. A single record per CDR3 protein comes from TCRdb applying MiXCR to the 5' RACE reads. The data contain more than 50,000 distinct CDR3 sequences, 14% to 15% of them seen just once; the ten biggest clones take up 10%. The table lists this clonotype with many counts. As yet, its antigen is unknown. Germline CDR1 reads SNHLY; CDR2 reads FYNNEI. Trimming removed 7 bases from V and 3 bases from J; junction bases left unmatched: 9. This CDR3 comprises 15 residues. The origin of this receptor is an adult who was a healthcare worker with PCR-confirmed SARS-CoV-2 infection or an uninfected control (not recorded which). Sequencing used whole blood, obtained at baseline. V usage is TRBV2 and J usage is TRBJ2-7, with 10 bases identical to TRBD2. This CDR3 reads CASIKEASGSYEQYF. As DNA, the CDR3 is TGTGCCAGCATTAAGGAGGCTAGCGGGAGCTACGAGCAGTACTTC. Filled out from reference TRBV2 and TRBJ2-7, the complete variable domain reads EPEVTQTPSHQVTQMGQEVILRCVPISNHLYFYWYRQILGQKVEFLVSFYNNEISEKSEIFDDQFSVERPDGSNFTLKIRSTKLEDSAMYFCASIKEASGSYEQYFGPGTRLTVT.